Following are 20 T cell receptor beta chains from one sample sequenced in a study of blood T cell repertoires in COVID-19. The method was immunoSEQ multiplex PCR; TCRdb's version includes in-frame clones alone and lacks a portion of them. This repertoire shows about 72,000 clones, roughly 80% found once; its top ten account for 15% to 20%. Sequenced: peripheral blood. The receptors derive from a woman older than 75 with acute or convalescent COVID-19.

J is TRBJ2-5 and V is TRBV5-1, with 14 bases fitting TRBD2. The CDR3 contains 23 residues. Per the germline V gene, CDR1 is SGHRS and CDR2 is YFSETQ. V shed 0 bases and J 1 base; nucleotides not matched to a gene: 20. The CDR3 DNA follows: TGCGCCAGCAGCTTGGTGCCTCGGGTACCCGGGACTAGCGGGAGTACAGGCCAAGAGACCCAGTACTTC. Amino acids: CASSLVPRVPGTSGSTGQETQYF. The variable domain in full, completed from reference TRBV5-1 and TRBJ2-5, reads KAGVTQTPRYLIKTRGQQVTLSCSPISGHRSVSWYQQTPGQGLQFLFEYFSETQRNKGNFPGRFSGRQFSNSRSEMNVSTLELGDSALYLCASSLVPRVPGTSGSTGQETQYFGPGTRLLVL.

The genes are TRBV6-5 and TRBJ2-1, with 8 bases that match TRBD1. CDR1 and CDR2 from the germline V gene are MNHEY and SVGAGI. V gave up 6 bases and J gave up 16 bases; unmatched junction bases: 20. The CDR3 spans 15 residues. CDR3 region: CASRHRDRTPLRVFF. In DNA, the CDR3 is TGTGCCAGCAGGCACCGGGACAGGACCCCTCTGAGGGTTTTCTTC.

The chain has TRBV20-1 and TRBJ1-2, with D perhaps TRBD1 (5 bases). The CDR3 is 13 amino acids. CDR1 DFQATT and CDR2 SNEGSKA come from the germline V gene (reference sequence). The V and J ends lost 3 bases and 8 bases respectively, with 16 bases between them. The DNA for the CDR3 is TGCAGTGCTAGTATACCTGGGGCTGGCGGCTACACCTTC. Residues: CSASIPGAGGYTF.

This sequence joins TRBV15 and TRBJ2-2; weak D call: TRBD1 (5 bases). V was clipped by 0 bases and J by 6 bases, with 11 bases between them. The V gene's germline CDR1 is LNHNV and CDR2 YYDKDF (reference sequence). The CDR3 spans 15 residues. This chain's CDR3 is CATSRDARAPGELFF. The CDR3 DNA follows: TGTGCCACCAGCAGAGATGCCAGGGCACCCGGGGAGCTGTTTTTT.

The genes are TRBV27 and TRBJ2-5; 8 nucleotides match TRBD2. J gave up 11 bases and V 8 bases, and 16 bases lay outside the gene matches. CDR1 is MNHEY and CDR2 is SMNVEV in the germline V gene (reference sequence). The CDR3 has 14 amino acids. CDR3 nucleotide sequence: TGTGCCAGCTCCCAAAGCGGGAGCCCTACGAAGCAGTACTTC. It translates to CASSQSGSPTKQYF.

The CDR3 here is CSVDFEGARGETQYF. Written as DNA, the CDR3 is TGCAGCGTGGACTTTGAGGGAGCTCGGGGAGAGACCCAGTACTTC. J is TRBJ2-5 and V is TRBV29-1; a possible D gene is TRBD2 (5 bases). CDR1 SQVTM and CDR2 ANQGSEA come from the germline V gene. This CDR3 is built from 15 residues. V gave up 6 bases and J gave up 4 bases, with 21 bases separating them.

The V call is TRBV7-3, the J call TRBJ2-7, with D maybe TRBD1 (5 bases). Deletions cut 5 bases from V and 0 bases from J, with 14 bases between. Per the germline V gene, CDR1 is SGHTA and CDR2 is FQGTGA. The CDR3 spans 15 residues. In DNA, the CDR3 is TGTGCCAGCAGCCGGTTCCTGACAGCCTCCTACGAGCAGTACTTC. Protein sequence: CASSRFLTASYEQYF. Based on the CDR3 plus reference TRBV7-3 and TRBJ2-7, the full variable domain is GAGVSQTPSNKVTEKGKYVELRCDPISGHTALYWYRQSLGQGPEFLIYFQGTGAADDSGLPNDRFFAVRPEGSVSTLKIQRTERGDSAVYLCASSRFLTASYEQYFGPGTRLTVT.

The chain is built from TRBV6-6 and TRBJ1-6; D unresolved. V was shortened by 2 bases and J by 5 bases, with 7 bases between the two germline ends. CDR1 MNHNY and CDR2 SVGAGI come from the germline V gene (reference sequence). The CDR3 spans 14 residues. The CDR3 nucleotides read TGTGCCAGCAGTTACAAGGGAGATAATTCACCCCTCCACTTT. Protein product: CASSYKGDNSPLHF.

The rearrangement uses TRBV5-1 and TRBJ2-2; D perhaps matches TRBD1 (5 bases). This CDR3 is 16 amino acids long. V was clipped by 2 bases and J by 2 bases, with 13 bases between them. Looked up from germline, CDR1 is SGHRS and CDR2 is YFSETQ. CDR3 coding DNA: TGCGCCAGCAGCTTAAGTGGGGCCGAAAACACCGGGGAGCTGTTTTTT. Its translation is CASSLSGAENTGELFF.

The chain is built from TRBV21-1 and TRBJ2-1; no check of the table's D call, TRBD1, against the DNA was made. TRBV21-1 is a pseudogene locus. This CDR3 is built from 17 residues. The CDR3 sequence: CASSQHRDRGFYNEQFF. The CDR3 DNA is TGTGCCAGCAGCCAGCACCGGGACAGGGGGTTTTACAATGAGCAGTTCTTC.

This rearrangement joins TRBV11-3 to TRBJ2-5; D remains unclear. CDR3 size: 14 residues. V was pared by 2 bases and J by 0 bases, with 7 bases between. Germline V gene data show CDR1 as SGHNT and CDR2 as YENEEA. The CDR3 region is CASSLPRNQETQYF. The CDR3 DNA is TGTGCCAGCAGCTTACCCAGAAACCAAGAGACCCAGTACTTC.

CDR3 in amino acids: CASSSRTRSTDTQYF. The CDR3 DNA is TGTGCCAGCTCGTCACGAACTAGAAGCACAGATACGCAGTATTTT. This chain links TRBV18 with TRBJ2-3, with D possibly TRBD2 on 5 matching bases. From germline, CDR1 is KGHSH and CDR2 LQKENI. Trimming left V 6 bases short and J 0 bases short, with 13 bases between. CDR3 length: 15 residues.

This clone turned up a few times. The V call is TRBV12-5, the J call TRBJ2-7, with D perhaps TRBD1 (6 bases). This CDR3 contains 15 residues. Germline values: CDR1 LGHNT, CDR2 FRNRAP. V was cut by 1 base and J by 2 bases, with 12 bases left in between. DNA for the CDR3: TGTGCTAGTGGTTTGGGACAACAGGGAACCTACGAGCAGTACTTC. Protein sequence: CASGLGQQGTYEQYF.

The CDR3 bases are TGTGCCAGCAGACCTCCAGGGATGAACACTGAAGCTTTCTTT. Protein product: CASRPPGMNTEAFF. The V gene is TRBV3-1 (or the pseudogene TRBV3-2), the J gene TRBJ1-1; D might be TRBD1 (5 bases). The CDR3 extends over 14 amino acids. The V gene's germline CDR1 is LGHDT and CDR2 YNNKEL (reference sequence). The ends were cut back, 6 bases at V and 0 bases at J, with 11 bases in the middle.

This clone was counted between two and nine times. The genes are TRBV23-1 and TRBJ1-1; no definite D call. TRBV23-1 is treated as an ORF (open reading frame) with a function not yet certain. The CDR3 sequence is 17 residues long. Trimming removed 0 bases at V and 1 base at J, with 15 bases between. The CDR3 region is CASSQSMNPPRNTEAFF. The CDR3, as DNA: TGCGCCAGCAGTCAATCGATGAACCCCCCGCGGAACACTGAAGCTTTCTTT.

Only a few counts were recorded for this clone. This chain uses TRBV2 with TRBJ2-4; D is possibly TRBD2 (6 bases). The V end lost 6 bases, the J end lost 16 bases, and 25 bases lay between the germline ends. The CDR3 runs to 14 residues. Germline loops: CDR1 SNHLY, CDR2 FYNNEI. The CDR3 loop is CASSEGPRTTTPYF. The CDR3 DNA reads TGTGCCAGCAGCGAGGGACCGCGGACTACCACCCCCTACTTC.

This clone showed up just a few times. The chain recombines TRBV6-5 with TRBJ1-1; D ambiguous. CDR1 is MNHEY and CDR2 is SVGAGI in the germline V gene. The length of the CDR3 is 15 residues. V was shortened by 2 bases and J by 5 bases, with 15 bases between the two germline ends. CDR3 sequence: CASSYRAPSGTEAFF. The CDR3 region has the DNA TGTGCCAGCAGTTACAGGGCTCCCTCGGGGACTGAAGCTTTCTTT.

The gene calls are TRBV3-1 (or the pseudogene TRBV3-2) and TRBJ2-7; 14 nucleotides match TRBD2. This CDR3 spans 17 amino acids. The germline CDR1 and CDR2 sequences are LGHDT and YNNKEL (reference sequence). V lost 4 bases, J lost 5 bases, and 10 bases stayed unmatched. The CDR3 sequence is CASSPQRLAGGPHEQYF. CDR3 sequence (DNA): TGTGCCAGCAGCCCCCAGAGACTAGCGGGAGGGCCCCACGAGCAGTACTTC.

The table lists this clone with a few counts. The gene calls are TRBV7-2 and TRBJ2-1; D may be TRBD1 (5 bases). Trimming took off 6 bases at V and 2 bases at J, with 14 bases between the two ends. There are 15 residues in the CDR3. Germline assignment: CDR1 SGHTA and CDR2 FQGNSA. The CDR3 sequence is CASSPSGSPYNEQFF. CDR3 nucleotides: TGTGCCAGCAGTCCCTCAGGGTCCCCCTACAATGAGCAGTTCTTC.

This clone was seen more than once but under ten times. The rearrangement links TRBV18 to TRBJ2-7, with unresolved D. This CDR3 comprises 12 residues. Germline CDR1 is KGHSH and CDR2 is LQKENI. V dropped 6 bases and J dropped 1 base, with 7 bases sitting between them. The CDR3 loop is CASSLPSYEQYF. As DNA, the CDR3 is TGTGCCAGCTCCCTACCTTCCTACGAGCAGTACTTC.